Listed here is a single T cell receptor beta chain. The antigen it binds to is not known. No quality values exist for individual bases; no much larger clone is one base distant. Libraries came from PCR. Sequencing was performed on a NextSeq 500. TCRdb ran its own pipeline on the public reads, namely fastp trimming at Q25 and MiXCR clone calling, and kept in-frame beta chains. Entries are consolidated by CDR3 protein sequence, retaining the most common genes and DNA. The sample records 2,000 to 2,500 distinct CDR3 sequences, 35% to 40% of which are singletons. 15% to 20% of the sample goes to the ten largest clones. This sample is drawn from a study of immune characterization of retroperitoneal liposarcoma (dated by TCRdb to the late 2010s). The CDR3 starts with the cysteine, ends with the phenylalanine, and has 13 residues. Only the CDR3 part of the read is kept: 39 bases, read in frame from the first base. CDR1 and CDR2, per the germline V gene (reference sequence), are MNHEY and SMNVEV. V trim: 11 bases; J trim: 2 bases; unmatched bases: 3.

The chain employs TRBV27 and TRBJ2-3, with 11 central nucleotides matching TRBD2. The receptor's source is a male donor with retroperitoneal liposarcoma. The sample taken for sequencing was tumor tissue. The sequenced DNA is TGTGCCGAACTAGCGGGAGTCACAGATACGCAGTATTTT. It is translated as CAELAGVTDTQYF.